The clone carrying this T cell receptor (beta chain) was seen more than once but under ten times. This specimen comes from a study of blood T cell repertoires in COVID-19. The V segment lost 0 bases and the J segment 7 bases; nucleotides outside the gene matches: 0. Germline V gene lookup returns CDR1 LGHDT and CDR2 YNNKEL (reference sequence). The CDR3 extends over 14 amino acids. The Seattle site enrolled patients during active infection and followed them longitudinally. Authors' methods: Quantification of nucleated cells was approximated via reference gene primer amplification. Clones were read by immunoSEQ multiplex PCR, and TCRdb kept only the in-frame ones, dropping some. The V and J calls and clone size come from that table; D and trimming were worked out from the DNA. The sample consists of roughly 440,000 clones, 88% of them appearing once.

V and J are TRBV3-1 (or the pseudogene TRBV3-2) and TRBJ1-6; 7 nucleotides agree with TRBD1. The sequence came from a woman aged 45-65 years with COVID-19, enrolled during active disease. The specimen sequenced was peripheral blood. This CDR3 reads CASSQEGGNSPLHF. The CDR3 DNA follows: TGTGCCAGCAGCCAAGAAGGGGGCAATTCACCCCTCCACTTT.